This passage covers 31 T cell receptor beta chains from one sample sequenced in a study of Graves' ophthalmopathy and Graves' hyperthyroidism. Researchers took RNA transcripts and amplified TCR beta CDR3 regions from them. Scientists carried out first-round RT-PCR using HTBI primers and then a second-round multiplex PCR. MiXCR was run by TCRdb on the multiplex PCR reads, yielding one entry per CDR3 protein. The data show 350,000 to 400,000 distinct CDR3 sequences, around 20% seen once. The source material was peripheral blood. Receptor source: a woman between 18 and 29 years old with Graves' ophthalmopathy.

This clonotype was seen at least ten times. The chain is built from TRBV11-2 and TRBJ2-2; TRBD1 is a possible D gene (5 bases). Germline V lookup: CDR1 SGHAT, CDR2 FQNNGV. The CDR3 runs 14 residues. V lost 5 bases, J lost 0 bases, and 7 bases lay in between. The CDR3 DNA follows: TGTGCCAGCAGCAGACAGACGAACACCGGGGAGCTGTTTTTT. It is translated as CASSRQTNTGELFF.

This clonotype was seen ten or more times. V and J are TRBV29-1 and TRBJ2-7; D remains unclear. The CDR3 length is 13 residues. Germline CDR1 SQVTM, CDR2 ANQGSEA. Trimming pared 4 bases from V and 2 bases from J, leaving 12 bases between. The CDR3 spells CSVVTSLTYEQYF. The CDR3 bases are TGCAGCGTTGTGACCTCCTTAACCTACGAGCAGTACTTC.

This clonotype was observed many times. This chain connects TRBV12-3 or TRBV12-4 to TRBJ2-7, with D perhaps matching TRBD1 (7 bases). Trimming shortened V by 5 bases and J by 4 bases, and 18 bases separated the two germline ends. This CDR3 has 15 residues. CDR3 residues: CASSPYRGAGYEQYF. The CDR3 DNA sequence: TGTGCCAGCAGTCCCTACAGGGGCGCGGGATACGAGCAGTACTTC.

Many counts were recorded for this clonotype. The chain recombines TRBV3-1 with TRBJ1-1, with 7 bases aligning to TRBD1. The CDR3 is 15 amino acids. CDR1 is LGHDT and CDR2 is YNNKEL in the germline V gene (reference sequence). Losses at the gene ends were 4 bases for V and 1 base for J; bases not matched to a gene: 6. In DNA form, the CDR3 reads TGTGCCAGCAGCCCCTCGGACAGGACGAACACTGAAGCTTTCTTT. Amino acid sequence: CASSPSDRTNTEAFF.

This clonotype was recorded at least ten times. The chain employs TRBV19 and TRBJ1-5; TRBD1 matches at 8 bases. The CDR3 runs 16 residues. Germline lookup yields CDR1 LNHDA and CDR2 SQIVND (reference sequence). V shed 5 bases, J shed 0 bases, and the junction held 6 bases outside the gene matches. The CDR3 loop is CASSGQGGISNQPQHF. The CDR3, as DNA: TGTGCCAGTAGTGGACAGGGAGGAATTAGCAATCAGCCCCAGCATTTT.

This sequence joins TRBV28 and TRBJ2-4, with D perhaps TRBD2 (5 bases). With 11 bases removed from V and 0 bases from J, the gap between germline ends came to 14 bases. Germline V gene lookup returns CDR1 MDHEN and CDR2 SYDVKM. The length of the CDR3 is 14 residues. The CDR3 DNA is TGTGCCGGCATAGGAGGTCTAGCCAAAAACATTCAGTACTTC. This sequence encodes CAGIGGLAKNIQYF.

This clonotype was observed at least ten times. The chain joins TRBV30 to TRBJ1-1; D is unclear. This CDR3 comprises 11 residues. The V gene's germline CDR1 is GTSNPN and CDR2 SVGIG (reference sequence). The V end was cut by 3 bases, the J end by 0 bases, with 2 bases between. CDR3 nucleotide sequence: TGTGCCTGGAGGGTGAACACTGAAGCTTTCTTT. Its translation is CAWRVNTEAFF.

The chain joins TRBV5-1 to TRBJ1-2; a weak D match, TRBD1 (5 bases). The V end was cut by 2 bases, the J end by 7 bases, with 9 bases between. The CDR3 has 12 amino acids. Germline-derived CDR1 and CDR2 are SGHRS and YFSETQ. CDR3 amino acids: CASSFTQGGYTF. The CDR3 bases are TGCGCCAGCAGCTTTACCCAGGGTGGCTACACCTTC.

This clonotype was picked up many times. This chain connects TRBV5-6 to TRBJ1-2; 7 nucleotides match TRBD1. The CDR3 has 14 amino acids. Germline V gene lookup returns CDR1 SGHDT and CDR2 YYEEEE. The junction had 16 bases not matched to a gene; V was cut back by 9 bases and J by 8 bases. The CDR3 loop is CATQDRANVWGYTF. Written as DNA, the CDR3 is TGTGCCACCCAAGACAGGGCCAACGTCTGGGGCTACACCTTC.

Worth noting for this clonotype: A junction boundary mismatches the germline segment, possibly from a read error. This chain joins TRBV7-7 and TRBJ2-5; the D is unclear. The CDR3 runs 14 residues. From germline, CDR1 is SSHAT and CDR2 FNYEAQ (reference sequence). Written as DNA, the CDR3 is TGTGCTAGCAGCTCGGATGGCCAGGTGGAGACCCAGTACTTC. Translation: CASSSDGQVETQYF. Full variable domain (remainder filled in from reference TRBV7-7 and TRBJ2-5): GAGVSQSPRYKVTKRGQDVTLRCDPISSHATLYWYQQALGQGPEFLTYFNYEAQPDKSGLPSDRFSAERPEGSISTLTIQRTEQRDSAMYRCASSSDGQVETQYFGPGTRLLVL.

This clonotype was seen ten or more times. In nucleotides, the CDR3 is TGTGCCAGCAGTTACGGGGGGAGCAATCAGCCCCAGCATTTT. This gives the protein CASSYGGSNQPQHF. The chain couples TRBV6-5 to TRBJ1-5; possibly TRBD1 for D (5 bases). The CDR3 loop spans 14 amino acids. Germline CDR1 and CDR2: MNHEY and SVGAGI. V was shortened by 2 bases and J by 1 base, with 6 bases between the two germline ends.

This clonotype occurred many times. This sequence joins TRBV25-1 and TRBJ1-5; 7 bases line up with TRBD1. The CDR3 is made up of 19 amino acids. Germline values: CDR1 MGHDK, CDR2 SYGVNS. J gave up 3 bases and V 3 bases, and 17 bases lay outside the gene matches. The CDR3 DNA reads as TGTGCCAGCAGTGACCCGCCCTGGACAGGCACAACTAACAATCAGCCCCAGCATTTT. Amino acid sequence: CASSDPPWTGTTNNQPQHF.

This clonotype was seen many times. The V call is TRBV27, the J call TRBJ1-1; TRBD1 might be the D (5 bases). This CDR3 spans 15 amino acids. Germline CDR1 is MNHEY and CDR2 is SMNVEV (reference sequence). V was trimmed by 0 bases and J by 4 bases, leaving 12 bases between them. CDR3 residues: CASSLSRGGGTEAFF. CDR3 DNA sequence: TGTGCCAGCAGTTTATCCCGGGGGGGGGGCACTGAAGCTTTCTTT.

This clonotype was observed at least ten times. This chain joins TRBV7-9 and TRBJ1-1; 9 bases align to TRBD1. J was trimmed by 1 base and V by 5 bases; bases with no gene match: 23. Germline CDR1 reads SEHNR; CDR2 reads FQNEAQ (reference sequence). The CDR3 covers 21 residues. As DNA, the CDR3 is TGTGCCAGCAGCAAACACAGGGGGCGGATATTATCCCAGTCTCGGAACACTGAAGCTTTCTTT. Translating it yields CASSKHRGRILSQSRNTEAFF.

There are many counts of this clonotype. DNA for the CDR3: TGCGCCAGCAGCCAAGGCACCGGGACAGGGGGTCCGAGGGAGCTGTTTTTT. Translation: CASSQGTGTGGPRELFF. This chain connects TRBV4-1 to TRBJ2-2, with TRBD1 identical over 11 bases. Germline-derived CDR1 and CDR2 are MGHRA and YSYEKL. The CDR3 totals 17 residues. Losses at the gene ends were 1 base for V and 9 bases for J; bases not matched to a gene: 10.

This clonotype was counted at least ten times. This chain uses TRBV12-3 or TRBV12-4 with TRBJ1-5; D not resolved. This CDR3 is 13 amino acids long. Trimming cost V 3 bases and J 0 bases, with 3 bases left between them. The CDR3: CASSFSSNQPQHF. The CDR3 region has the DNA TGTGCCAGCAGTTTTTCTAGCAATCAGCCCCAGCATTTT.

The sample holds many counts of this clonotype. This chain joins TRBV6-1 and TRBJ2-3, with TRBD1 as a possible D gene (6 bases). This CDR3 comprises 12 residues. CDR1 and CDR2 (germline): MNHNS, SASEGT. Trimming removed 6 bases at V and 5 bases at J, with 9 bases between. In DNA form, the CDR3 reads TGTGCCAGCAGACAACAGGGAGATACGCAGTATTTT. This gives the protein CASRQQGDTQYF.

This clonotype was observed many times. The genes are TRBV28 and TRBJ1-1; a possible D gene is TRBD1 (6 bases). Trimming cost V 2 bases and J 0 bases, with 16 bases left between them. Germline loops: CDR1 MDHEN, CDR2 SYDVKM. The CDR3 runs to 17 residues. CDR3 nucleotides: TGTGCCAGCAGTTTAGGGGGGGCAGGGGTACTGAACACTGAAGCTTTCTTT. Translation gives CASSLGGAGVLNTEAFF.

This clonotype was observed at least ten times. The chain joins TRBV30 to TRBJ1-1, with 9 bases matching TRBD1. The germline V gene encodes CDR1 GTSNPN and CDR2 SVGIG (reference sequence). J lost 0 bases, V lost 2 bases, and 7 bases had no gene match. The CDR3 consists of 16 residues. The CDR3 is CAWSRGQGKVNTEAFF. The CDR3 DNA reads TGTGCCTGGAGTCGGGGACAGGGAAAGGTGAACACTGAAGCTTTCTTT.

This clonotype was detected ten times or more. The gene calls are TRBV19 and TRBJ1-1; D remains unclear. From germline, CDR1 is LNHDA and CDR2 SQIVND (reference sequence). CDR3 length equals 13 residues. V gave up 3 bases and J gave up 4 bases, with 9 bases separating them. The CDR3, as DNA: TGTGCCAGTAGTATGGGCTGGGGCACTGAAGCTTTCTTT. It yields the protein CASSMGWGTEAFF.

This clonotype was seen repeatedly, ten times or more. The chain links TRBV11-3 to TRBJ2-2, with D possibly being TRBD2 (5 bases). Germline values: CDR1 SGHNT, CDR2 YENEEA. The CDR3 length is 14 residues. V was shortened by 2 bases and J by 6 bases, with 10 bases between the two germline ends. The CDR3 DNA reads as TGTGCCAGCAGCTTACATTCGGGGTCCGGGGAGCTGTTTTTT. Translated, it gives CASSLHSGSGELFF.

This clonotype came up many times. J is TRBJ2-7 and V is TRBV20-1; either TRBD1 or TRBD2 may fit D (5 bases each). V lost 0 bases and J lost 5, with 20 bases in between. Germline V CDR1 and CDR2: DFQATT, SNEGSKA (reference sequence). CDR3 size: 16 residues. The CDR3 spells CSARDPRGEGRNEQYF. CDR3 in DNA: TGCAGTGCTAGAGATCCGAGGGGTGAGGGACGGAACGAGCAGTACTTC.

Ten or more counts support this clonotype. The chain links TRBV9 to TRBJ2-5; TRBD1 matches at 8 bases. CDR1 is SGDLS, CDR2 YYNGEE, per germline. The CDR3 is 15 residues long. With 5 bases clipped from V and 5 bases from J, the junction kept 11 bases outside the gene matches. CDR3 loop: CASRLTGGLGETQYF. Written as DNA, the CDR3 is TGTGCCAGCAGACTAACAGGGGGGCTAGGGGAGACCCAGTACTTC.

This clonotype was seen repeatedly, ten times or more. V gene TRBV28 combines with J gene TRBJ1-3; D not certain. V lost 5 bases and J lost 3, with 8 bases in between. Germline loops: CDR1 MDHEN, CDR2 SYDVKM. There are 13 residues in the CDR3. CDR3 protein: CASSSNFGNTIYF. The CDR3 DNA is TGTGCCAGCAGTAGTAACTTTGGAAACACCATATATTTT.

This clonotype was observed many times. The rearrangement uses TRBV28 and TRBJ2-5; D remains unclear. V lost 3 bases to trimming and J lost 1 base, with 12 bases between them. Germline V gene sequence: CDR1 MDHEN, CDR2 SYDVKM. CDR3 length equals 15 residues. The CDR3 loop reads CASSFSRLTQETQYF. The CDR3 nucleotides read TGTGCCAGCAGTTTCTCCCGTCTCACCCAAGAGACCCAGTACTTC.

This clonotype was observed at least ten times. The chain couples TRBV25-1 to TRBJ1-5; perhaps TRBD1 as D (6 bases). CDR1 is MGHDK and CDR2 is SYGVNS in the germline V gene. The CDR3 is 15 residues long. The germline V and J ends were trimmed by 4 bases and 4 bases, with 14 bases remaining between them. CDR3 coding DNA: TGTGCCAGCAGTGCTTCCGGGACACCGAATCAGCCCCAGCATTTT. Translating it yields CASSASGTPNQPQHF.

The chain has TRBV7-2 and TRBJ1-2; D may be TRBD1 (5 bases). The CDR3 spans 15 residues. Germline CDR1 is SGHTA and CDR2 is FQGNSA. Trimming left V 5 bases short and J 4 bases short, with 17 bases between. Here the CDR3 reads CASSQAGSWGYGYTF. CDR3 nucleotides: TGTGCCAGCAGCCAGGCAGGGAGCTGGGGCTATGGCTACACCTTC.

The sample holds one count of this clonotype. The chain couples TRBV15 to TRBJ2-7; D might be TRBD1 (6 bases). CDR1 is LNHNV, CDR2 YYDKDF, per germline (reference sequence). The V gene lost 6 bases and the J gene lost 5 bases, with 14 bases spanning the gap. The CDR3 contains 13 residues. The CDR3 spells CATREWGLDEQYF. DNA for the CDR3: TGTGCCACCAGAGAGTGGGGGCTGGACGAGCAGTACTTC.

This clonotype showed up many times. V usage is TRBV4-1 and J usage is TRBJ1-5, with a weak D call TRBD1 (5 bases). The CDR3 consists of 20 residues. Trimming left V 0 bases short and J 0 bases short, with 21 bases between. CDR1 is MGHRA, CDR2 YSYEKL, per germline. The CDR3 protein is CASSQELTGQGGLSNQPQHF. The DNA of the CDR3 is TGCGCCAGCAGCCAAGAACTGACTGGGCAGGGAGGACTTAGCAATCAGCCCCAGCATTTT.

The V gene is TRBV5-6, the J gene TRBJ2-5, with TRBD1 identical over 7 bases. Trimming took 4 bases from V and 5 from J; bases not matched to a gene: 5. This CDR3 comprises 13 residues. Germline lookup yields CDR1 SGHDT and CDR2 YYEEEE. For the CDR3, the DNA is TGTGCCAGCAGCCGGTTGACAGGGGAGACCCAGTACTTC. It is translated as CASSRLTGETQYF. The variable domain in full, completed from reference TRBV5-6 and TRBJ2-5, reads DAGVTQSPTHLIKTRGQQVTLRCSPKSGHDTVSWYQQALGQGPQFIFQYYEEEERQRGNFPDRFSGHQFPNYSSELNVNALLLGDSALYLCASSRLTGETQYFGPGTRLLVL.

This clonotype was seen many times. The chain recombines TRBV6-2 or TRBV6-3 with TRBJ2-2, with TRBD1 matching over 7 bases. With 4 bases clipped from V and 5 bases from J, the junction kept 4 bases outside the gene matches. CDR3 size: 14 residues. The germline V gene encodes CDR1 MNHEY and CDR2 SVGEGT. CDR3 nucleotide sequence: TGTGCCAGCAGTTCGGGACAGATTACCGGGGAGCTGTTTTTT. It encodes CASSSGQITGELFF.